The 17 T cell receptor beta chains reported below all come from one sample, sequenced in a study of blood T cells in healthy people across ages. The use of a sample-barcoded 5' primer and a J-beta primer mix characterized a second PCR of roughly 6 to 11 cycles. TCRdb reprocessed the 5' RACE reads via MiXCR and lists one record per CDR3 protein. The sample has some 900,000 distinct CDR3 sequences, about 48% seen once. Sequenced input: blood. Receptors were obtained from a man aged 30 to 45 in good health.

This sequence joins TRBV7-9 and TRBJ2-7; TRBD1 agrees at 7 bases. After removal of 5 bases from V and 3 bases from J, the junction contained 10 bases not matched to a gene. Per the germline V gene, CDR1 is SEHNR and CDR2 is FQNEAQ (reference sequence). CDR3 length equals 15 residues. The CDR3 DNA reads TGTGCCAGCAGCCTCGAAGGCCGGGACAGCTACGAGCAGTACTTC. Translated, it gives CASSLEGRDSYEQYF.

This clonotype was seen a single time. One end of the junction does not line up with germline, which may come from a read error. The chain combines TRBV4-1 with TRBJ2-1; D remains unclear. The germline CDR1 and CDR2 sequences are MGHRA and YSYEKL. The CDR3 loop spans 14 amino acids. The CDR3 loop is CASSQDITYNGQFF. For the CDR3, the DNA is TGCGCCAGCAGCCAAGATATAACCTACAATGGGCAGTTCTTC.

This clonotype occurred a few times. The CDR3 bases are TGCGCCAGCAGCACCGGAACCGGGTTGACGCAAGAGACCCAGTACTTC. Protein sequence: CASSTGTGLTQETQYF. The V and J genes are TRBV5-1 and TRBJ2-5; D is unclear. This CDR3 region has 16 residues. Germline assignment: CDR1 SGHRS and CDR2 YFSETQ. Trimming left V 4 bases short and J 2 bases short, with 18 bases between.

V is TRBV7-9 and J is TRBJ1-4; D may be TRBD1 (5 bases). Looked up from germline, CDR1 is SEHNR and CDR2 is FQNEAQ (reference sequence). This CDR3 comprises 13 residues. The germline V and J ends were trimmed by 4 bases and 6 bases, with 9 bases remaining between them. The chain's CDR3 is CASSSGPYEKLFF. CDR3 bases: TGTGCCAGCAGCTCGGGACCGTATGAAAAACTGTTTTTT.

The chain has TRBV20-1 and TRBJ2-7; no definite D call. The V end was cut by 3 bases, the J end by 2 bases, with 8 bases between. This CDR3 has 12 amino acids. The germline CDR1 and CDR2 sequences are DFQATT and SNEGSKA (reference sequence). Written as DNA, the CDR3 is TGCAGTGCTAGGGTAGATACCTACGAGCAGTACTTC. Translating gives CSARVDTYEQYF.

This clonotype occurred a few times. The gene calls are TRBV12-3 or TRBV12-4 and TRBJ2-5, with 9 bases that match TRBD2. The CDR3 has 15 residues. V was pared by 1 base and J by 1 base, with 1 base of the junction left unmatched. For the CDR3, the DNA is TGTGCCAGCAGTTTAGGCGGGGGGGTCCAAGAGACCCAGTACTTC. It yields the protein CASSLGGGVQETQYF.

This clonotype was counted a few times. The genes are TRBV10-2 and TRBJ2-1; weak D call: TRBD2 (6 bases). There are 15 residues in the CDR3. Trimming pared 3 bases from V and 1 base from J, leaving 10 bases between. CDR1 WSHSY and CDR2 SAAADI come from the germline V gene. CDR3 protein: CASSESDYSYNEQFF. The DNA of the CDR3 is TGCGCCAGCAGTGAATCGGACTATTCCTACAATGAGCAGTTCTTC.

V and J are TRBV28 and TRBJ2-1; perhaps TRBD2 as D (6 bases). Trimming shortened V by 5 bases and J by 1 base, and 12 bases separated the two germline ends. Germline V lookup: CDR1 MDHEN, CDR2 SYDVKM. This CDR3 comprises 15 residues. The CDR3 here is CASSPLRESYNEQFF. CDR3 coding DNA: TGTGCCAGCAGTCCACTCCGGGAGTCCTACAATGAGCAGTTCTTC.

The rearrangement joins TRBV7-2 to TRBJ2-5, with D tentatively TRBD1 or TRBD2 (5 bases each). Germline V gene sequence: CDR1 SGHTA, CDR2 FQGNSA. The ends were cut back, 0 bases at V and 4 bases at J, with 15 bases in the middle. CDR3 length: 16 amino acids. Written as DNA, the CDR3 is TGTGCCAGCAGCTTAGCGGGGCTGCTAGCTGCAGAGACCCAGTACTTC. Translation: CASSLAGLLAAETQYF.

The rearrangement links TRBV20-1 to TRBJ2-3, with D maybe TRBD2 (5 bases). Germline values: CDR1 DFQATT, CDR2 SNEGSKA (reference sequence). V dropped 5 bases and J dropped 8 bases, with 23 bases sitting between them. The CDR3 is 15 residues long. This CDR3 is CSALPGLAPRSTQYF. CDR3 bases: TGCAGTGCTCTTCCTGGGCTAGCCCCCAGAAGTACGCAGTATTTT.

The chain recombines TRBV20-1 with TRBJ2-7; a possible D gene is TRBD1 (6 bases). Trimming left V 0 bases short and J 5 bases short, with 14 bases between. This CDR3 is built from 14 residues. The germline V gene has CDR1 DFQATT and CDR2 SNEGSKA (reference sequence). CDR3 protein: CSARDPGVRDEQYF. As DNA, the CDR3 is TGCAGTGCTAGAGATCCAGGGGTTCGAGACGAGCAGTACTTC.

V and J are TRBV11-2 and TRBJ2-1; D might be TRBD1 or TRBD2, each matching 6 bases. Trimming pared 3 bases from V and 0 bases from J, leaving 12 bases between. The CDR3 is made up of 16 amino acids. The germline gives CDR1 SGHAT, CDR2 FQNNGV. The CDR3 protein is CASSLGGGRSYNEQFF. In DNA, the CDR3 is TGTGCCAGCAGCTTGGGGGGCGGACGCTCCTACAATGAGCAGTTCTTC.

The CDR3 here is CASSESGQLYEQYF. In DNA, the CDR3 is TGCGCCAGCAGCGAATCCGGGCAGCTCTACGAGCAGTACTTC. The V gene is TRBV5-1, the J gene TRBJ2-4, with D unresolved. The J call could be wrong; TRBJ2-7 is a better fit for the DNA end. The CDR3 loop spans 14 amino acids. CDR1 is SGHRS, CDR2 YFSETQ, per germline.

In its sample, this clonotype was seen many times. This chain joins TRBV7-2 and TRBJ1-1; D is unresolved. The CDR3 has 13 amino acids. Trimming cost V 4 bases and J 9 bases, with 15 bases left between them. The germline V gene has CDR1 SGHTA and CDR2 FQGNSA. The CDR3, as DNA: TGTGCCAGCAGCTCCTGGACCGGGTCCCAAGCTTTCTTT. It codes for CASSSWTGSQAFF. Supplemented by reference TRBV7-2 and TRBJ1-1, the full variable domain reads GAGVSQSPSNKVTEKGKDVELRCDPISGHTALYWYRQSLGQGLEFLIYFQGNSAPDKSGLPSDRFSAERTGGSVSTLTIQRTQQEDSAVYLCASSSWTGSQAFFGQGTRLTVV.

This clonotype occurred many times. The rearrangement joins TRBV27 to TRBJ2-5; D gene ambiguous. V was shortened by 4 bases and J by 0 bases, with 18 bases between the two germline ends. Germline CDR1 MNHEY, CDR2 SMNVEV (reference sequence). The CDR3 spans 17 residues. The CDR3 DNA sequence: TGTGCCAGCAGTTATCGAGCTAGATCCGCAAACCAAGAGACCCAGTACTTC. This sequence encodes CASSYRARSANQETQYF.

The chain employs TRBV25-1 and TRBJ1-4; D gene uncertain. The V end was cut by 2 bases, the J end by 0 bases, with 7 bases between. The CDR3 covers 15 residues. CDR1 is MGHDK and CDR2 is SYGVNS in the germline V gene. Here the CDR3 reads CASSETPATNEKLFF. CDR3 DNA sequence: TGTGCCAGCAGTGAAACCCCTGCAACTAATGAAAAACTGTTTTTT.

This clonotype was observed a few times. V is TRBV5-1 and J is TRBJ2-3; possible D gene TRBD2, 6 bases. Germline V lookup: CDR1 SGHRS, CDR2 YFSETQ. This CDR3 has 15 amino acids. V lost 2 bases and J 6 bases, leaving 16 bases between the germline ends. This CDR3 is CASSLTPTSLDTQYF. CDR3 coding DNA: TGCGCCAGCAGCTTAACCCCTACTAGCTTGGATACGCAGTATTTT.